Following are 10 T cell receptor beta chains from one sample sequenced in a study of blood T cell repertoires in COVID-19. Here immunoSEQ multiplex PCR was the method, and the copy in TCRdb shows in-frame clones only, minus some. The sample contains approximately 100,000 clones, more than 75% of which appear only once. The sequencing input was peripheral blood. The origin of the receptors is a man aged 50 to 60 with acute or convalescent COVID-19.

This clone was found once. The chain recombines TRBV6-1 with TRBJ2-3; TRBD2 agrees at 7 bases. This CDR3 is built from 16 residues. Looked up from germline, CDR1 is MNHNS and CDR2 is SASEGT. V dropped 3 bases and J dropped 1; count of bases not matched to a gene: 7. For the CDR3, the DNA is TGTGCCAGCAGTGATCGGATAGCGGGCCGCACAGATACGCAGTATTTT. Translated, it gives CASSDRIAGRTDTQYF.

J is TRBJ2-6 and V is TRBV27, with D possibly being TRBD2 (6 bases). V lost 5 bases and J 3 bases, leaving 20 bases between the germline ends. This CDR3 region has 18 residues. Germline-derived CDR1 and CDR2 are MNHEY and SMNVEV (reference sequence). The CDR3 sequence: CASSLLGRGWDGANVLTF. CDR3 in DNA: TGTGCCAGCAGTCTCCTAGGACGGGGGTGGGATGGGGCCAACGTCCTGACTTTC.

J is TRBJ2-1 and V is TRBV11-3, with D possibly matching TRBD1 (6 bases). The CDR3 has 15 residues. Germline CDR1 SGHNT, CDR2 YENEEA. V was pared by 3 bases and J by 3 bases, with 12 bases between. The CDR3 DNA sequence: TGTGCCAGCAGCTTGAACAGGGAATACTACAATGAGCAGTTCTTC. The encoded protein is CASSLNREYYNEQFF. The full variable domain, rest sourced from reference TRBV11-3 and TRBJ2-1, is EAGVVQSPRYKIIEKKQPVAFWCNPISGHNTLYWYLQNLGQGPELLIRYENEEAVDDSQLPKDRFSAERLKGVDSTLKIQPAELGDSAVYLCASSLNREYYNEQFFGPGTRLTVL.

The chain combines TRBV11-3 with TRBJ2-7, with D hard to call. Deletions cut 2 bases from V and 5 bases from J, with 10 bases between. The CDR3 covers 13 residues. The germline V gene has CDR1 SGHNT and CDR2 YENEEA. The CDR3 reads CASSLKSGDEQYF. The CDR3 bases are TGTGCCAGCAGCTTAAAATCCGGAGACGAGCAGTACTTC.

This CDR3 reads CASSERRDRLPDTQYF. The CDR3 DNA follows: TGTGCCAGCAGTGAAAGGCGGGACAGGCTGCCGGATACGCAGTATTTT. The V call is TRBV6-1, the J call TRBJ2-3, with 8 bases fitting TRBD1. The CDR3 contains 16 residues. The germline CDR1 and CDR2 sequences are MNHNS and SASEGT. The J segment lost 6 bases and the V segment lost 2 bases, leaving 10 bases of the junction unmatched.

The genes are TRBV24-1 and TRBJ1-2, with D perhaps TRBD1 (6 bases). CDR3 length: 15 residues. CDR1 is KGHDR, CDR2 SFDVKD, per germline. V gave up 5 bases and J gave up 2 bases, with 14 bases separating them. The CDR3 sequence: CATSASGTRNYGYTF. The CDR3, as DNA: TGTGCCACCAGTGCCTCCGGGACACGCAACTATGGCTACACCTTC.

CDR3 residues: CASSAGLGTEAFF. The CDR3 DNA is TGTGCCAGCAGCGCTGGGCTGGGCACTGAAGCTTTCTTT. The chain has TRBV7-3 and TRBJ1-1; D gene unclear. Trimming stripped 5 bases from V and 4 bases from J, with 11 bases between. The CDR3 runs to 13 residues. Germline V CDR1 and CDR2: SGHTA, FQGTGA.

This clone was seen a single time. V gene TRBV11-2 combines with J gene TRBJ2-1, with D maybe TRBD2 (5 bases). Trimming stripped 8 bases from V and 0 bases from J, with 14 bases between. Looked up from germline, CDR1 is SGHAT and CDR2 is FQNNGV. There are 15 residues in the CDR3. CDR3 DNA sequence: TGTGCCAGCTTCCGGACGGGGAGCTCCTACAATGAGCAGTTCTTC. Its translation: CASFRTGSSYNEQFF.

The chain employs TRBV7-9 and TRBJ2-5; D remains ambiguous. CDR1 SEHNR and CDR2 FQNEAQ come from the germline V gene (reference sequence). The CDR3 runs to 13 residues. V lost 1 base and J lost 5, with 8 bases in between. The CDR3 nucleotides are TGTGCCAGCAGCTTAGGCCCGGTCGAGACCCAGTACTTC. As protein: CASSLGPVETQYF.

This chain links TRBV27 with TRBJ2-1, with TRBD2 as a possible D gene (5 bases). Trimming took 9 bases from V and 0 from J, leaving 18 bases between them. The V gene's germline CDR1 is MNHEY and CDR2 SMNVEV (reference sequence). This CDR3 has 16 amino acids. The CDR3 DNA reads TGTGCCAGGAAGAGAGGGCACCCCAGCTCCTACAATGAGCAGTTCTTC. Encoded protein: CARKRGHPSSYNEQFF.